The TCR beta chain described here comes from a study of CDR3 diversity in severe acne. TCRdb redid the calling of the PCR reads with MiXCR, one entry per CDR3 protein. The data show more than 80,000 distinct CDR3 sequences, about half seen once. The CDR3 loop spans 14 amino acids. Trimming shortened V by 2 bases and J by 0 bases, and 6 bases separated the two germline ends. CDR1 and CDR2 from the germline V gene are MNHEY and SVGAGI. The source of this sequence is a male donor with severe acne vulgaris. The rearrangement links TRBV6-5 to TRBJ2-3; unclear D gene. The sequenced sample consisted of blood. CDR3 sequence (DNA): TGTGCCAGCAGTTACGGGCCCAGCACAGATACGCAGTATTTT. The encoded protein is CASSYGPSTDTQYF.